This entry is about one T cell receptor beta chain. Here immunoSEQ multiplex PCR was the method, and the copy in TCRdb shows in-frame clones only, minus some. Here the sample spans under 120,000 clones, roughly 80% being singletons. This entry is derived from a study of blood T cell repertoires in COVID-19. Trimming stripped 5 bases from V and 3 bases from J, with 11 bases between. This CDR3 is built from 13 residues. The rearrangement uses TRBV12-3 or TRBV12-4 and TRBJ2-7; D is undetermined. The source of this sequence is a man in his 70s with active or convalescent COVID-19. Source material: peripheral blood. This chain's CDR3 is CASSTIHSYEQYF. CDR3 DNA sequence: TGTGCCAGCAGTACCATACACAGCTACGAGCAGTACTTC.